The sequence of this T cell receptor (beta chain) was determined in a study of Ad26.COV2.S vaccination and SARS-CoV-2 variants (dated by TCRdb to the early 2020s). In the study overall: Donors in the vaccine arm were drawn from COV1001, a phase I-IIa trial of Ad26.COV2.S in healthy adults that was multicentre, randomized, double-blind and placebo-controlled. Ad26.COV2.S was given intramuscularly at 5x10^10 or 1x10^11 viral particles, as a single shot or as two shots 56 days apart. TCRbeta repertoire sequencing served as the tool for gauging how specific and how broad the SARS-CoV-2-reactive T cell receptors were following Ad26.COV2.S vaccination. A total of 32 samples were included in the TCR-sequenced set, comprising around 19 Ad26.COV2.S vaccine recipients, 5 placebo recipients and 8 SARS-CoV-2 convalescent individuals. Trial participants were randomized into five groups of five, in which low-dose or high-dose Ad26.COV2.S was given once or twice, or placebo was given on both occasions. Blinding of investigators to trial group allocation was maintained during experiments and outcome assessment.

This sample's treatment or condition label indicates: some 19 received Ad26.COV2.S at low or high dose, single or two shots; several received placebo; per-sample allocation not given. For vaccine and placebo recipients, repertoires were sequenced using samples collected on day 63 after the first injection. Between 29 July and 7 August 2020, Cohort 1b enrolled 25 adults aged 18-55 years at one site in Boston, USA. Ad26.COV2.S was a replication-incompetent adenovirus type 26 vector that expressed a prefusion-stabilized SARS-CoV-2 spike protein derived from the original Wuhan strain. Study-level results and caveats: Spike-specific TCR breadth was higher in Ad26.COV2.S recipients than in placebo recipients (P = 0.0014). Non-spike TCR breadth was comparable between vaccine and placebo recipients, consistent with the vaccine containing only spike. Substantial breadth of spike-specific CD8+ and CD4+ T cell responses was reported after vaccination. It was noted by the authors that total T cell responses may have been underestimated by the TCR breadth and depth analyses. The study lacked the statistical power to compare responses across vaccine doses or regimens.

Trimming costs V 2 bases and J 8 bases, and their ends lie 12 bases apart. The germline V gene sets CDR1 to MNHEY and CDR2 to SVGEGT. The CDR3 covers 14 residues, taking in both the cysteine and the phenylalanine. CDR3 DNA only is kept here, 42 bases in frame from base 1. Comments on this clone: There is no known antigen for this receptor. It has no much larger one-base neighbor in the sample; base qualities were not kept.

TCRbeta CDR3 regions were sequenced with the immunoSEQ Assay. After extraction, genomic DNA underwent amplification by bias-controlled multiplex PCR, followed by high-throughput sequencing. As for how the authors treated the data: To quantify the absolute abundance of every unique TCRbeta CDR3 region, sequences were collapsed and filtered. T cell fraction was estimated by normalization of TCRbeta template counts to usable DNA, with usable DNA being measured through amplification of reference genes present in all nucleated cells. Repertoire TCRs were annotated as SARS-CoV-2-specific by exact matching of V gene, CDR3 amino acid sequence and J gene to a known reactive TCR set. The reference SARS-CoV-2 TCR set was derived from MIRA and filtered for enrichment in COVID-19-positive ImmuneCODE repertoires, a step that removed public or cross-reactive TCRs. Based on the MIRA antigens, annotated TCRs were further analysed at the level of specific ORF or position within ORF. Breadth was defined as annotated unique rearrangements over total unique productive rearrangements; depth was the summed frequency of those rearrangements. Group comparisons of TCR breadth used two-sided Wilcoxon rank-sum tests. This immuneACCESS table, as held by TCRdb, lists in-frame sequences with V and J called but not all clones. Of the missing ones, under half trace to an unresolved V gene in checked studies; the others have no known cause. The DNA gave D and trimming, while V, J and clone size come from that table. In this sample the table shows about 400,000 clones, 75% to 90% of which occur a single time. 3.5% of the sample comes from the top ten.

The chain couples TRBV6-2 or TRBV6-3 to TRBJ1-4; there is no confident call for the D gene. This sequence was found in a person between 18 and 65 years old who received the Ad26.COV2.S COVID-19 vaccine or a placebo. The specimen was peripheral blood, collected in a trial of Ad26.COV2.S vaccine versus placebo. The sequenced DNA is TGTGCCAGCAGTTACCGGTCAACCCCAGAAAAACTGTTTTTT. Its coded protein is CASSYRSTPEKLFF.